This entry features one T cell receptor beta chain sequence. The sample originates from a study of blood T cell repertoires in COVID-19. Across the whole study: Italy, Spain and the United States were the sources of the convalescent and acute COVID-19 samples.

The length of the CDR3 is 12 residues. CDR1 and CDR2 from the germline V gene are SNHLY and FYNNEI. Trimming stripped 4 bases from V and 4 bases from J, with 8 bases between. Methods used by the authors: Quantification of nucleated cells was approximated via reference gene primer amplification. The data were produced by immunoSEQ multiplex PCR, yet TCRdb's version contains in-frame clones alone and is incomplete. That table supplies the V and J calls and clone size; D and trimming were determined from the DNA. This table holds under 450,000 clones, around 89% found once. V usage is TRBV2 and J usage is TRBJ2-7; tentatively, D is TRBD2 (5 bases). This receptor was obtained from a woman aged 40 to 49 with COVID-19, enrolled during active disease. The sample comprised peripheral blood. CDR3 bases: TGTGCCAGCAGTGTGGAGGAATACGAGCAGTACTTC. Translated: CASSVEEYEQYF.